This TCR beta chain was recorded in a study of shared clonotypes between healthy human individuals (dated by TCRdb to the early 2020s). Study-level background: The cohort comprised two women and a few men aged 18 to 49 years. Per donor, leukapheresis produced somewhere between about 0.8 and 9 billion PBMCs. To increase sequencing depth and limit assay-specific biases, different laboratories used diverse techniques to prepare libraries and sequence TCR repertoires. To estimate repertoire size and how much clonotypes are shared between individuals, the study performed deep sequencing of blood TCR repertoires from five healthy adults. For each donor, CD4 naive and CD4 memory were each given three plates, CD8 naive was given two plates, and CD8 memory was given one plate. General findings and caveats noted by the study authors: The small number of donors limited the genetic and exposure-history diversity represented. Rarefaction of sorted-subset datasets indicated incomplete sequencing despite the large sequencing depth. Sampling was restricted to blood, and TCR repertoires in tissues likely differ from the TCR repertoires found in blood. About 5% of naive CD4, 3% to 4% of naive CD8, around 2.3% of memory CD4, and around 0.42% of memory CD8 clonotypes were shared across a few donors. Compared with non-shared clonotypes, clonotypes shared by all four sorted-subset donors had higher generation probabilities. Naive subsets generally had larger estimated clonotype richness than memory subsets. Based on pairwise subsampling, the degree of clonotype sharing among donors was expected to be affected by sequencing depth.

Using the deep immunoSEQ assay, TCR CDR3 regions were amplified from genomic DNA by multiplex PCR. For each cell subset, the extracted genomic DNA was distributed evenly across all wells of several immunoSEQ 96-well plates, and each plate served as one replicate. For sorted subsets, each replicate PCR was loaded with roughly 190 ng genomic DNA, equivalent to 25,000 to 30,000 T cell genomes. Purified libraries were measured with a Qubit 3.0 fluorometer, size-checked on a Bioanalyzer 2100, and measured again with the KAPA Library Quantification kit. Every immunoSEQ 96-well plate was sequenced on a separate single-read 150-cycle Illumina NextSeq 550 flow cell. In the original analysis: The immunoSEQ output contained only junctional sequences without quality scores, so filtering could not match that applied to full-length reads. To assign V/J genes and CDR3, sequences were annotated using PyIR, a Python wrapper for IgBLAST v1.9, with IMGT germline references. Any read was removed if the V/J assignment was weak (E-value above 1e-6), the CDR3 was missing, or the read contained stop codons, out-of-frame junctions, or ambiguous translated residues. V3J clonotypes were defined as sequences sharing the same inferred V gene, J gene, and CDR3 amino acid sequence. The percentage overlap between two repertoires was calculated by dividing the number of shared unique clonotypes by the size of the smaller repertoire. Richness of each repertoire was evaluated using RTK rarefaction, the Chao1 estimator, and Recon v2.1 estimates of unobserved clonotypes. For all TCRbeta clonotypes obtained by the gDNA method from several donors, generation probabilities were computed with OLGA. TCRdb stores this immuneACCESS table with in-frame sequences only. Part of the clones is absent; in the studies checked, under half of the shortfall reflects unresolved V genes, and no reason is known for the rest. Clone size and the V and J calls come from that table; the DNA yielded D and trimming. Counted in this sample were about 1.5 million clones; roughly 97% of them appeared once. The top ten clonotypes cover 1.2% of the sample.

Trimming costs V 5 bases and J 7 bases, and their ends lie 15 bases apart. CDR1 is given as SGHAT and CDR2 as FQNNGV, both from the germline V gene. The CDR3 spans 13 residues, from the cysteine through the phenylalanine. CDR3 DNA is the only sequence kept; it has 39 bases, read in frame from the first base. Donors were healthy HIV-negative adults with no recently reported acute infections or vaccinations. Every donor was a Caucasian adult residing in Nashville, Tennessee, USA. CD4+ T cells were enriched by magnetic negative selection; naive cells were then positively selected on CD45RA, and the negative fraction formed the memory subset. Blood was collected by leukapheresis, and PBMCs were isolated by Ficoll-Histopaque density gradient centrifugation and then cryopreserved in liquid nitrogen vapor phase. Purity and quantity of every magnetically sorted T cell population were checked by analytical flow cytometry. From each sorted fraction, genomic DNA was isolated and quantified by UV absorbance on a Nanodrop 2000c.

This clone is a singleton in its sample. Its target antigen remains unknown. No qualities accompany the bases; no much larger clone lies one base away. This sequence was found in a man aged 25 to 45 in good health. The V and J segments used are TRBV11-2 and TRBJ2-7, with TRBD2 perhaps the D gene, on 5 matching bases. The sequencing input was naive CD4+ T cells sorted from blood. The cell subset or site label corresponds to: CD45RA+ positively selected. The CDR3 protein is CASSTPGGSEQYF. The nucleotide sequence is TGTGCCAGCAGCACCCCGGGCGGGTCGGAGCAGTACTTC.